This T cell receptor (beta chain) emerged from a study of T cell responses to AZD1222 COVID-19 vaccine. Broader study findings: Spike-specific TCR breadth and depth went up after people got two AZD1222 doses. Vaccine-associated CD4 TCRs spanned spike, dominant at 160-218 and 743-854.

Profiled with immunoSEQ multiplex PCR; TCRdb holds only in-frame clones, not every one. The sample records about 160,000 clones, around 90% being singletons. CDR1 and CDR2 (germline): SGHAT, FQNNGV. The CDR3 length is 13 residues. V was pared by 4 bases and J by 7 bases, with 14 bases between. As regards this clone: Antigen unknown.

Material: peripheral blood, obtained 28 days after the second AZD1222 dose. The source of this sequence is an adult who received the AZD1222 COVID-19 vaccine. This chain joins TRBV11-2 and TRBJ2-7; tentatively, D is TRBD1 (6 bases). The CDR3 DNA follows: TGTGCCAGCAGCTCCCACAAGGGGGTAGAGCAGTACTTC. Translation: CASSSHKGVEQYF.